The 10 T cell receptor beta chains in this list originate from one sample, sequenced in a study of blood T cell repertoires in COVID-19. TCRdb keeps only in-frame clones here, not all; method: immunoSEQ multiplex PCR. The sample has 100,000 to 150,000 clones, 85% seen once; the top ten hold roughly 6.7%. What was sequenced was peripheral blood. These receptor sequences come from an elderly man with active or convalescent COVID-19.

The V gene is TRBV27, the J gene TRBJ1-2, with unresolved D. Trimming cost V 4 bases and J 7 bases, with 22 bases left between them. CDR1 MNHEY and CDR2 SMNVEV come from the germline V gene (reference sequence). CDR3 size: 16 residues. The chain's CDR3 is CASSSYGEKGEPGYTF. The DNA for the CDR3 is TGTGCCAGCAGTTCCTACGGGGAGAAGGGAGAACCTGGCTACACCTTC.

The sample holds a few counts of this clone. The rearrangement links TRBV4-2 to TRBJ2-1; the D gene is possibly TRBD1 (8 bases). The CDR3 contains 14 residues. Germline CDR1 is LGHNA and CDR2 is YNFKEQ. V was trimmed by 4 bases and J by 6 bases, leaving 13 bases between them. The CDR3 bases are TGTGCCAGCAGCCCACAGGGGGGGTCCAATGAGCAGTTCTTC. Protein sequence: CASSPQGGSNEQFF.

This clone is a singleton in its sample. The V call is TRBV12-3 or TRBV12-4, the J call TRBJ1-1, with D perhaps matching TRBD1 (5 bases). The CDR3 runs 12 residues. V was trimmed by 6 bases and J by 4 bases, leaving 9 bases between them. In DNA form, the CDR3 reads TGTGCCAGCAGCCTTCAGGGCACTGAAGCTTTCTTT. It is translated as CASSLQGTEAFF.

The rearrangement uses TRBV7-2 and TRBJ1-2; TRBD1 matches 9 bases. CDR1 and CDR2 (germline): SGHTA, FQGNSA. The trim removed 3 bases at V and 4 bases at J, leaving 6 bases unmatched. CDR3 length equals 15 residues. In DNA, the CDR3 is TGTGCCAGCAGCTTGGGGGGGGACAGGGTCTATGGCTACACCTTC. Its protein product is CASSLGGDRVYGYTF.

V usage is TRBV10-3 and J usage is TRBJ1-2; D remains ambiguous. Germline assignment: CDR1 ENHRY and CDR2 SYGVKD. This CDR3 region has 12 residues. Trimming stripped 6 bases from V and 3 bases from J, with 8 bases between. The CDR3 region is CAIRPGDYGYTF. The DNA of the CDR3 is TGTGCCATCAGGCCGGGTGACTATGGCTACACCTTC.

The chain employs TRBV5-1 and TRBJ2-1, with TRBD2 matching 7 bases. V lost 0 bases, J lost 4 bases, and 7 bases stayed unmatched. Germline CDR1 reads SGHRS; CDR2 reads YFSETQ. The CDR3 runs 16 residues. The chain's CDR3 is CASSLAMAGLYNEQFF. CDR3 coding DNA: TGCGCCAGCAGCTTGGCTATGGCGGGACTATACAATGAGCAGTTCTTC.

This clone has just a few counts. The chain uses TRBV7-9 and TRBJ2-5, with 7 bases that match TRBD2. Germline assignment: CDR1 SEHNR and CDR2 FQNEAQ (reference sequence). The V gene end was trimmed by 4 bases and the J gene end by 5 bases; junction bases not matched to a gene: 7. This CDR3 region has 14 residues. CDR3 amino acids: CASSWTRGMETQYF. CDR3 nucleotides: TGTGCCAGCAGCTGGACTAGGGGTATGGAGACCCAGTACTTC.

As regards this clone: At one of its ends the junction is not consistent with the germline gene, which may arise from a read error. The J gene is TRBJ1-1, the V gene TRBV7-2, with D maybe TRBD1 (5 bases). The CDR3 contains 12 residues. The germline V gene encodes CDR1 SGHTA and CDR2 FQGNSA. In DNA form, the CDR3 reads TGTGCCTGCAGGGAGGGGCCCACTGAAGCTTTCTTT. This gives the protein CACREGPTEAFF.

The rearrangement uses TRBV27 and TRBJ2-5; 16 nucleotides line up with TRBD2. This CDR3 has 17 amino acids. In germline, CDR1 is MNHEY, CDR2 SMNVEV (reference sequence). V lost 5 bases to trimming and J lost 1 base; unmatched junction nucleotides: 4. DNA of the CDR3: TGTGCCAGCAGTGGGACTAGCGGGAGGGCGCCCCAAGAGACCCAGTACTTC. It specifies CASSGTSGRAPQETQYF.

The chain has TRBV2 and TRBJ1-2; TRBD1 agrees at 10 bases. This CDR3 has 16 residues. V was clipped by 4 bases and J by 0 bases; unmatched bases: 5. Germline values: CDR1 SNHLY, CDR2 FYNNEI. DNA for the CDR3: TGTGCCAGCAGTGTCCCGACAGGGGGCGCTAACTATGGCTACACCTTC. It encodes CASSVPTGGANYGYTF.